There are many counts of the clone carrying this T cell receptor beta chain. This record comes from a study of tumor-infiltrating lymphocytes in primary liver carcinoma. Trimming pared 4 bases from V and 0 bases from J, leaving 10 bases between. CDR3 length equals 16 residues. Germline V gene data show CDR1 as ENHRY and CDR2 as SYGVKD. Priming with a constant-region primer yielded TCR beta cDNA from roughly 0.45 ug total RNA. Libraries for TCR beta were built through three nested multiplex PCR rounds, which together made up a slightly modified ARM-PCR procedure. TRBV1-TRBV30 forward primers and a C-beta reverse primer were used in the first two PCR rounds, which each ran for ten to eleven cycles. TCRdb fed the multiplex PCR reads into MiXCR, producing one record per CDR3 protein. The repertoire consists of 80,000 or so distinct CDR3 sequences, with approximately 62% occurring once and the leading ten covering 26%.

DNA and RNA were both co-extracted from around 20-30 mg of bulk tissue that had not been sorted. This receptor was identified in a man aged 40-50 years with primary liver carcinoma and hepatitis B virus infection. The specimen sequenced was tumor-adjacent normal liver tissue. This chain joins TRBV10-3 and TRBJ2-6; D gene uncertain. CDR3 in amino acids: CAISVSATSGANVLTF. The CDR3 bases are TGTGCCATCAGTGTATCGGCAACCTCTGGGGCCAACGTCCTGACTTTC.